A selection of T cell receptor beta chains follows, all from one sample in a study of blood T cell repertoires in COVID-19. The repertoire was sequenced with immunoSEQ multiplex PCR; TCRdb's copy has only in-frame clones and lacks some. The data show 60,000 to 85,000 clones, 79% seen once. The sequenced sample was peripheral blood. These receptor sequences come from a woman aged 55-70 years with acute or convalescent COVID-19. Both conserved end residues are part of each CDR3. Each record gives: D gene, clone size, J gene, CDR3 length, V gene, CDR3 protein, CDR3 DNA. D genes are given only for firm matches. The size of a clone is reported for some rows only, either as once, few or many, or as a class for expanded clones.

d_gene: NA; abundance: NA; j_gene: TRBJ1-6; len: 16; v_gene: TRBV2; CDR3aa: CASRRPQGAANSPLHF; CDR3nt: TGTGCCAGCCGCCGCCCCCAAGGGGCGGCTAATTCACCCCTCCACTTT
d_gene: TRBD2; abundance: once; j_gene: TRBJ2-3; len: 17; v_gene: TRBV3-1/TRBV3-2; CDR3aa: CASSPRTSGGKAGTQYF; CDR3nt: TGTGCCAGCAGCCCCCGGACTAGCGGGGGGAAAGCAGGTACGCAGTATTTT
d_gene: NA; abundance: NA; j_gene: TRBJ1-1; len: 11; v_gene: TRBV29-1; CDR3aa: CSVGGSPEAFF; CDR3nt: TGCAGCGTTGGAGGAAGCCCTGAAGCTTTCTTT
d_gene: TRBD2; abundance: NA; j_gene: TRBJ2-1; len: 16; v_gene: TRBV7-2; CDR3aa: CASSVGMRGSYNEQFF; CDR3nt: TGTGCCAGCAGCGTAGGAATGCGGGGGTCCTACAATGAGCAGTTCTTC
d_gene: TRBD1; abundance: few; j_gene: TRBJ1-4; len: 14; v_gene: TRBV10-1; CDR3aa: CASKGDRVNEKLFF; CDR3nt: TGCGCCAGCAAAGGGGACAGGGTTAATGAAAAACTGTTTTTT
d_gene: NA; abundance: NA; j_gene: TRBJ2-5; len: 11; v_gene: TRBV20-1; CDR3aa: CSAREWEIQYF; CDR3nt: TGCAGTGCTAGAGAATGGGAGATCCAGTACTTC
d_gene: NA; abundance: NA; j_gene: TRBJ2-5; len: 13; v_gene: TRBV7-3; CDR3aa: CASSLNPGETQYF; CDR3nt: TGTGCCAGCAGCTTAAACCCGGGAGAGACCCAGTACTTC
d_gene: NA; abundance: NA; j_gene: TRBJ2-1; len: 13; v_gene: TRBV7-2; CDR3aa: CASSPAPASGQFF; CDR3nt: TGTGCCAGCAGCCCCGCGCCGGCTTCGGGGCAGTTCTTC
d_gene: TRBD1; abundance: NA; j_gene: TRBJ2-4; len: 16; v_gene: TRBV7-9; CDR3aa: CASSRPTGNPGNIQYF; CDR3nt: TGTGCCAGCAGCCGACCGACAGGGAACCCCGGAAACATTCAGTACTTC
d_gene: NA; abundance: few; j_gene: TRBJ1-2; len: 11; v_gene: TRBV29-1; CDR3aa: CSVGRDYGYTF; CDR3nt: TGCAGCGTTGGGCGGGACTATGGCTACACCTTC
d_gene: NA; abundance: NA; j_gene: TRBJ1-2; len: 15; v_gene: TRBV7-2; CDR3aa: CASSSPGRLSYGYTF; CDR3nt: TGTGCCAGCAGCAGCCCAGGTCGGTTGAGCTATGGCTACACCTTC
d_gene: NA; abundance: NA; j_gene: TRBJ1-5; len: 13; v_gene: TRBV15; CDR3aa: CATSRDRGQPQHF; CDR3nt: TGTGCCACCAGCAGAGATAGGGGTCAGCCCCAGCATTTT
d_gene: TRBD2; abundance: NA; j_gene: TRBJ2-4; len: 14; v_gene: TRBV18; CDR3aa: CASSPTAGGDIQYF; CDR3nt: TGTGCCAGCTCCCCCACTGCGGGAGGGGACATTCAGTACTTC
d_gene: TRBD2; abundance: NA; j_gene: TRBJ2-3; len: 15; v_gene: TRBV6-2/TRBV6-3; CDR3aa: CASSSLAAPRDTQYF; CDR3nt: TGTGCCAGCAGCTCGCTAGCGGCTCCAAGAGATACGCAGTATTTT
d_gene: NA; abundance: NA; j_gene: TRBJ2-7; len: 14; v_gene: TRBV7-2; CDR3aa: CASSSNRVSYEQYF; CDR3nt: TGTGCCAGCAGCTCTAACAGGGTCTCCTACGAGCAGTACTTC
d_gene: NA; abundance: NA; j_gene: TRBJ2-6; len: 16; v_gene: TRBV18; CDR3aa: CASSPLTSTGANVLTF; CDR3nt: TGTGCCAGCTCACCATTGACAAGTACTGGGGCCAACGTCCTGACTTTC
d_gene: NA; abundance: NA; j_gene: TRBJ1-5; len: 15; v_gene: TRBV6-2/TRBV6-3; CDR3aa: CASTPRADRNQPQHF; CDR3nt: TGTGCCAGCACCCCTCGGGCGGACAGAAATCAGCCCCAGCATTTT
d_gene: NA; abundance: few; j_gene: TRBJ2-7; len: 12; v_gene: TRBV3-1/TRBV3-2; CDR3aa: CASSQGGDEQYF; CDR3nt: TGTGCCAGCAGCCAAGGGGGCGACGAGCAGTACTTC
d_gene: TRBD1; abundance: NA; j_gene: TRBJ1-5; len: 16; v_gene: TRBV19; CDR3aa: CASSSPTGVGNQPQHF; CDR3nt: TGTGCCAGTAGTAGCCCGACAGGGGTTGGCAATCAGCCCCAGCATTTT
d_gene: NA; abundance: NA; j_gene: TRBJ2-7; len: 12; v_gene: TRBV5-8; CDR3aa: CASSLAIEKQYF; CDR3nt: TGTGCCAGCAGCTTGGCCATAGAAAAGCAGTACTTC
d_gene: NA; abundance: NA; j_gene: TRBJ2-5; len: 13; v_gene: TRBV5-1; CDR3aa: CASSLFSEETQYF; CDR3nt: TGCGCCAGCAGCTTGTTCTCAGAAGAGACCCAGTACTTC
d_gene: NA; abundance: NA; j_gene: TRBJ2-7; len: 15; v_gene: TRBV5-8; CDR3aa: CASSPTEANSYEQYF; CDR3nt: TGTGCCAGCAGCCCTACGGAGGCCAACTCCTACGAGCAGTACTTC
d_gene: TRBD2; abundance: NA; j_gene: TRBJ2-5; len: 16; v_gene: TRBV5-1; CDR3aa: CASSGSPTSGQETQYF; CDR3nt: TGCGCCAGCAGCGGATCCCCGACTAGCGGTCAAGAGACCCAGTACTTC
d_gene: NA; abundance: few; j_gene: TRBJ1-5; len: 15; v_gene: TRBV5-1; CDR3aa: CASSLIGRDDQPQHF; CDR3nt: TGCGCCAGCAGCTTGATAGGACGGGATGATCAGCCCCAGCATTTT
d_gene: NA; abundance: NA; j_gene: TRBJ2-1; len: 13; v_gene: TRBV3-1/TRBV3-2; CDR3aa: CASSQFQRYEQFF; CDR3nt: TGTGCCAGCAGCCAATTTCAGAGGTATGAGCAGTTCTTC
d_gene: NA; abundance: NA; j_gene: TRBJ1-1; len: 16; v_gene: TRBV6-1; CDR3aa: CASSESGWGENTEAFF; CDR3nt: TGTGCCAGCAGTGAAAGCGGCTGGGGGGAGAACACTGAAGCTTTCTTT
d_gene: TRBD1; abundance: NA; j_gene: TRBJ2-1; len: 14; v_gene: TRBV5-1; CDR3aa: CASSLTGGDNEQFF; CDR3nt: TGCGCCAGCAGCTTAACAGGGGGAGACAATGAGCAGTTCTTC
d_gene: NA; abundance: NA; j_gene: TRBJ2-1; len: 15; v_gene: TRBV3-1/TRBV3-2; CDR3aa: CASSQNSLSYNEQFF; CDR3nt: TGTGCCAGCAGCCAGAACTCCCTCTCCTACAATGAGCAGTTCTTC
d_gene: TRBD1; abundance: NA; j_gene: TRBJ2-1; len: 15; v_gene: TRBV5-1; CDR3aa: CASSYGGDRANEQFF; CDR3nt: TGCGCCAGCAGCTACGGAGGGGACAGGGCGAATGAGCAGTTCTTC
d_gene: TRBD1; abundance: NA; j_gene: TRBJ1-1; len: 13; v_gene: TRBV7-3; CDR3aa: CASSTDREYEAFF; CDR3nt: TGTGCCAGCAGCACGGACAGGGAGTATGAAGCTTTCTTT
d_gene: TRBD1; abundance: NA; j_gene: TRBJ1-3; len: 16; v_gene: TRBV6-5; CDR3aa: CASSYSIRGFGNTIYF; CDR3nt: TGTGCCAGCAGTTACTCGATCAGGGGGTTTGGAAACACCATATATTTT
d_gene: NA; abundance: NA; j_gene: TRBJ2-5; len: 19; v_gene: TRBV5-5; CDR3aa: CASSQTGLLGGTSQETQYF; CDR3nt: TGTGCCAGCAGCCAAACTGGACTATTGGGGGGAACCTCCCAAGAGACCCAGTACTTC
d_gene: TRBD1; abundance: NA; j_gene: TRBJ1-4; len: 17; v_gene: TRBV4-2; CDR3aa: CASSQGSLNRGVEKLFF; CDR3nt: TGTGCCAGCAGCCAAGGCAGTTTGAACAGGGGAGTTGAAAAACTGTTTTTT
d_gene: NA; abundance: few; j_gene: TRBJ2-7; len: 17; v_gene: TRBV7-9; CDR3aa: CASSLEQGQPEDYEQYF; CDR3nt: TGTGCCAGCAGCTTAGAGCAAGGACAACCAGAGGACTACGAGCAGTACTTC
d_gene: NA; abundance: NA; j_gene: TRBJ1-2; len: 12; v_gene: TRBV5-5; CDR3aa: CASSFWTDGYTF; CDR3nt: TGTGCCAGCAGCTTTTGGACAGACGGCTACACCTTC
d_gene: NA; abundance: NA; j_gene: TRBJ1-1; len: 13; v_gene: TRBV12-3/TRBV12-4; CDR3aa: CASSSIKAEEAFF; CDR3nt: TGTGCCAGCAGTTCAATCAAGGCGGAGGAAGCTTTCTTT
d_gene: NA; abundance: NA; j_gene: TRBJ1-5; len: 14; v_gene: TRBV28; CDR3aa: CASSFGGSNQPQHF; CDR3nt: TGTGCCAGCAGTTTCGGCGGTAGCAATCAGCCCCAGCATTTT
d_gene: TRBD1; abundance: NA; j_gene: TRBJ1-2; len: 14; v_gene: TRBV6-5; CDR3aa: CASSFAGTGDGYTF; CDR3nt: TGTGCCAGCAGTTTCGCCGGGACAGGGGATGGCTACACCTTC
d_gene: TRBD1; abundance: few; j_gene: TRBJ2-7; len: 17; v_gene: TRBV15; CDR3aa: CATSRGNPGGESYEQYF; CDR3nt: TGTGCCACCAGCAGAGGAAATCCAGGGGGCGAATCCTACGAGCAGTACTTC
d_gene: NA; abundance: NA; j_gene: TRBJ2-7; len: 13; v_gene: TRBV5-1; CDR3aa: CASSLARGYEQYF; CDR3nt: TGCGCCAGCAGCTTGGCCAGGGGCTACGAGCAGTACTTC
d_gene: TRBD1; abundance: few; j_gene: TRBJ1-1; len: 13; v_gene: TRBV29-1; CDR3aa: CSAKGQANTEAFF; CDR3nt: TGCAGCGCCAAGGGACAGGCGAACACTGAAGCTTTCTTT
d_gene: NA; abundance: NA; j_gene: TRBJ1-2; len: 15; v_gene: TRBV18; CDR3aa: CASSPKIQGSGGYTF; CDR3nt: TGTGCCAGCTCACCGAAGATACAGGGTTCAGGGGGCTACACCTTC
d_gene: NA; abundance: few; j_gene: TRBJ2-7; len: 16; v_gene: TRBV29-1; CDR3aa: CSVEDPLGTPSYEQYF; CDR3nt: TGCAGCGTTGAAGATCCCCTCGGGACACCCTCCTACGAGCAGTACTTC
d_gene: NA; abundance: once; j_gene: TRBJ1-6; len: 14; v_gene: TRBV10-3; CDR3aa: CAISEYIDNSPLHF; CDR3nt: TGTGCCATCAGTGAGTACATTGATAATTCACCCCTCCACTTT
d_gene: TRBD1; abundance: NA; j_gene: TRBJ1-5; len: 19; v_gene: TRBV28; CDR3aa: CASSSGQGSNRYSNQPQHF; CDR3nt: TGTGCCAGCAGTTCGGGACAGGGCTCCAATAGATATAGCAATCAGCCCCAGCATTTT
d_gene: NA; abundance: once; j_gene: TRBJ2-7; len: 17; v_gene: TRBV20-1; CDR3aa: CSASLTGRIPGRYEQYF; CDR3nt: TGCAGTGCTAGTCTTACAGGGCGAATTCCCGGGAGGTACGAGCAGTACTTC
d_gene: TRBD2; abundance: NA; j_gene: TRBJ2-1; len: 14; v_gene: TRBV7-3; CDR3aa: CASSLSGGSNEQFF; CDR3nt: TGTGCCAGCAGCTTGAGCGGGGGAAGTAATGAGCAGTTCTTC